These T cell receptor beta chains were read from a single sample in a study of blood T cell repertoires in COVID-19. Sequencing used immunoSEQ multiplex PCR; TCRdb keeps in-frame clones, though not all of them. Counted here are roughly 99,000 clones, 79% occurring once; the ten biggest clones make up less than 20%. The sequencing input was peripheral blood. Receptors were obtained from an elderly woman with active or convalescent COVID-19. The CDR3 runs from the conserved cysteine through the conserved F or W. The D gene is left open where the match is weak.

V: TRBV6-2/TRBV6-3
J: TRBJ2-3
D: TRBD2
CDR3: CASSYRTSARYTDTQYF

V: TRBV5-1
J: TRBJ2-7
D: NA
CDR3: CASSLAGQGPREQYF

V: TRBV19
J: TRBJ2-7
D: NA
CDR3: CASSIVLGAEQYF

V: TRBV6-4
J: TRBJ2-1
D: TRBD2
CDR3: CASSVSGSRDEQFF

V: TRBV2
J: TRBJ2-7
D: TRBD2
CDR3: CASSEDAGGPNEQYF

V: TRBV7-8
J: TRBJ2-3
D: NA
CDR3: CASSLVTRGTPDTQYF

V: TRBV28
J: TRBJ2-5
D: NA
CDR3: CASSPFGLTPRGETQYF

V: TRBV23-1
J: TRBJ1-5
D: NA
CDR3: CASSQSPPKTGTQPQHF

V: TRBV5-5
J: TRBJ2-1
D: NA
CDR3: CASSPIVGENEQFF

V: TRBV28
J: TRBJ1-1
D: TRBD1
CDR3: CASSSYSGQGMNTEAFF

V: TRBV19
J: TRBJ1-1
D: NA
CDR3: CASSPISGGAAFF

V: TRBV2
J: TRBJ2-1
D: TRBD2
CDR3: CASSGLAGALGEQFF

V: TRBV28
J: TRBJ2-4
D: NA
CDR3: CASRWVSGKNIQYF

V: TRBV9
J: TRBJ1-2
D: NA
CDR3: CASSTRAREEYGYTF

V: TRBV28
J: TRBJ2-7
D: NA
CDR3: CASSKRLGVTSYEQYF

V: TRBV18
J: TRBJ1-1
D: NA
CDR3: CASSPFSTRGTEAFF

V: TRBV12-3/TRBV12-4
J: TRBJ2-2
D: TRBD2
CDR3: CASRVAGEAELFF

V: TRBV7-2
J: TRBJ2-2
D: NA
CDR3: CASSPVRGRNTGELFF

V: TRBV7-2
J: TRBJ1-5
D: NA
CDR3: CASSLAPWGGPSKPQHF

V: TRBV4-1
J: TRBJ1-4
D: NA
CDR3: CASSPRDIDEKLFF

V: TRBV6-5
J: TRBJ2-3
D: TRBD1
CDR3: CASSLTGGPDTQYF

V: TRBV2
J: TRBJ2-3
D: NA
CDR3: CASKDTTDTQYF

V: TRBV5-1
J: TRBJ2-5
D: NA
CDR3: CASGRLGGLTAGETQYF

V: TRBV19
J: TRBJ1-1
D: TRBD1
CDR3: CASSLGQGVGRNTEAFF

V: TRBV28
J: TRBJ2-7
D: TRBD2
CDR3: CASSSTSTGGGLYEQYF

V: TRBV5-6
J: TRBJ2-2
D: NA
CDR3: CASSVLFTGELFF

V: TRBV5-6
J: TRBJ2-1
D: TRBD2
CDR3: CASSLPPLLAGVLNEQFF

V: TRBV6-5
J: TRBJ1-1
D: TRBD1
CDR3: CASSSGQGLGNAEAFF

V: TRBV4-2
J: TRBJ2-5
D: TRBD2
CDR3: CASSQDSPGGGGSRETQYF

V: TRBV27
J: TRBJ1-5
D: NA
CDR3: CASTSWGDRGQHQPQHF

V: TRBV20-1
J: TRBJ2-3
D: TRBD2
CDR3: CSASTLAANTDTQYF